This entry is about one T cell receptor (beta chain). What it binds is not known. The sample originates from a study of T cell clones after liver transplantation. The overall study: Three of eight recipients were HCV-positive; others had non-autoimmune, non-viral indications. Standard immunosuppression, with no induction, continued until 12-24 months after transplant. Timepoints were pre-transplant, pre-withdrawal, and after withdrawal was completed or failed.

Findings and limits, study-wide: Graft donor-reactive T cells possibly entered the graft instead of undergoing deletion.

Assay: immunoSEQ multiplex PCR; the TCRdb copy retains only in-frame clones and omits some. The data contain tens of thousands of clones, almost 95% of them singletons. Source: CD4+ T cells from blood, taken about 26 months after liver transplant. The receptor was isolated from a human patient who received a liver transplant. The graft donor may have contributed some T cells.

The CDR3 region is CASSLAVGVAQNIQYF. The DNA for the CDR3 is TGTGCCAGCAGCTTAGCGGTCGGGGTGGCCCAAAACATTCAGTACTTC. V and J are TRBV7-2 and TRBJ2-4; weak D call: TRBD2 (5 bases). There are 16 residues in the CDR3. Germline V gene data show CDR1 as SGHTA and CDR2 as FQGNSA. V gave up 0 bases and J gave up 5 bases, with 14 bases separating them.